Here is one T cell receptor beta chain with its context. What it recognizes is unknown. These donors were members of the roughly 130-subject validation cohort, a group separate from the roughly 700-subject first cohort. These data come from a study of cytomegalovirus exposure and HLA in healthy donors. The V and J ends lost 7 bases and 8 bases, in that order; junction bases with no gene match: 8. This CDR3 has 13 amino acids. Per the germline V gene, CDR1 is SGHNT and CDR2 is YYREEE (reference sequence). General study points: Most observed TCR sequences were rare, whereas some public TCRs were detected in many donors.

TCRdb's table, derived via immunoSEQ multiplex PCR, lists solely in-frame clones and lacks some. Of around 200,000 clones in the sample, around 90% were seen once. This chain uses TRBV5-4 with TRBJ2-1, with 8 nucleotides matching TRBD2. The receptor was isolated from a woman aged 18-29 years in good health and CMV-seronegative. Sequencing input: PBMCs. The CDR3: CASQKRELHEQFF. DNA of the CDR3: TGTGCCAGCCAGAAGCGGGAGCTGCATGAGCAGTTCTTC.